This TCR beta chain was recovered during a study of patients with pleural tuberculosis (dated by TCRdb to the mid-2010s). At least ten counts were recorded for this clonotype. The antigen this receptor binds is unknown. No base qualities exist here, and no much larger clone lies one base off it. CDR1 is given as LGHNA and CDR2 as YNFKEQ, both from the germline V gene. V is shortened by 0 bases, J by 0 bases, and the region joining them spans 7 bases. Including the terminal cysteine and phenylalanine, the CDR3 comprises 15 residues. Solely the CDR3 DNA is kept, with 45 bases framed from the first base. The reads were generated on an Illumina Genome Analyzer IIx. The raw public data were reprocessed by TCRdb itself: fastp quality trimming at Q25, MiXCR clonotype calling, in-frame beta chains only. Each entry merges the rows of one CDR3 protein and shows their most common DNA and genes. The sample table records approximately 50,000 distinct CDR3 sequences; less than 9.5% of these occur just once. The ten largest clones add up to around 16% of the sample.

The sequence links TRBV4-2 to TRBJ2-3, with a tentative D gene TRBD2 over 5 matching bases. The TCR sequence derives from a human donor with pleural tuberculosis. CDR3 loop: CASSQERVSTDTQYF. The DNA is TGTGCCAGCAGCCAAGAGAGGGTTAGCACAGATACGCAGTATTTT.